This TCR beta chain came from a study of cytomegalovirus exposure and HLA in healthy donors. Overall study: Early released data had about 85 million unique TCRs, all coming from HLA-typed donors. Overall study results and limits: Trimming of TCR beta V- and J-genes showed a link, identified in a later analysis, to a missense DCLRE1C variant. In vitro checks showed that three CMV-associated chains really do target CMV antigens. In a later analysis, HLA-associated beta chains showed higher expansion and lower generation probabilities than comparable chains.

About this clone itself: What it recognizes is unknown.

This CDR3 spans 13 amino acids. Germline V lookup: CDR1 SNHLY, CDR2 FYNNEI. Trimming at V came to 11 bases and at J to 0 bases, leaving 7 bases not matched to a gene. PCR employed 60 Vbeta and 13 Jbeta primers. Sequencing used immunoSEQ multiplex PCR; TCRdb keeps in-frame clones, though not all of them. The sample yields approximately 100,000 clones, 60% to 85% seen once. The sequence derives from a female donor in good health and CMV-seronegative. The chain combines TRBV2 with TRBJ2-7, with TRBD2 identical over 7 bases. Sequencing used PBMCs. The CDR3 DNA sequence: TGTGCCTTCTGGGGGGGAGGCTCCTACGAGCAGTACTTC. Protein: CAFWGGGSYEQYF.